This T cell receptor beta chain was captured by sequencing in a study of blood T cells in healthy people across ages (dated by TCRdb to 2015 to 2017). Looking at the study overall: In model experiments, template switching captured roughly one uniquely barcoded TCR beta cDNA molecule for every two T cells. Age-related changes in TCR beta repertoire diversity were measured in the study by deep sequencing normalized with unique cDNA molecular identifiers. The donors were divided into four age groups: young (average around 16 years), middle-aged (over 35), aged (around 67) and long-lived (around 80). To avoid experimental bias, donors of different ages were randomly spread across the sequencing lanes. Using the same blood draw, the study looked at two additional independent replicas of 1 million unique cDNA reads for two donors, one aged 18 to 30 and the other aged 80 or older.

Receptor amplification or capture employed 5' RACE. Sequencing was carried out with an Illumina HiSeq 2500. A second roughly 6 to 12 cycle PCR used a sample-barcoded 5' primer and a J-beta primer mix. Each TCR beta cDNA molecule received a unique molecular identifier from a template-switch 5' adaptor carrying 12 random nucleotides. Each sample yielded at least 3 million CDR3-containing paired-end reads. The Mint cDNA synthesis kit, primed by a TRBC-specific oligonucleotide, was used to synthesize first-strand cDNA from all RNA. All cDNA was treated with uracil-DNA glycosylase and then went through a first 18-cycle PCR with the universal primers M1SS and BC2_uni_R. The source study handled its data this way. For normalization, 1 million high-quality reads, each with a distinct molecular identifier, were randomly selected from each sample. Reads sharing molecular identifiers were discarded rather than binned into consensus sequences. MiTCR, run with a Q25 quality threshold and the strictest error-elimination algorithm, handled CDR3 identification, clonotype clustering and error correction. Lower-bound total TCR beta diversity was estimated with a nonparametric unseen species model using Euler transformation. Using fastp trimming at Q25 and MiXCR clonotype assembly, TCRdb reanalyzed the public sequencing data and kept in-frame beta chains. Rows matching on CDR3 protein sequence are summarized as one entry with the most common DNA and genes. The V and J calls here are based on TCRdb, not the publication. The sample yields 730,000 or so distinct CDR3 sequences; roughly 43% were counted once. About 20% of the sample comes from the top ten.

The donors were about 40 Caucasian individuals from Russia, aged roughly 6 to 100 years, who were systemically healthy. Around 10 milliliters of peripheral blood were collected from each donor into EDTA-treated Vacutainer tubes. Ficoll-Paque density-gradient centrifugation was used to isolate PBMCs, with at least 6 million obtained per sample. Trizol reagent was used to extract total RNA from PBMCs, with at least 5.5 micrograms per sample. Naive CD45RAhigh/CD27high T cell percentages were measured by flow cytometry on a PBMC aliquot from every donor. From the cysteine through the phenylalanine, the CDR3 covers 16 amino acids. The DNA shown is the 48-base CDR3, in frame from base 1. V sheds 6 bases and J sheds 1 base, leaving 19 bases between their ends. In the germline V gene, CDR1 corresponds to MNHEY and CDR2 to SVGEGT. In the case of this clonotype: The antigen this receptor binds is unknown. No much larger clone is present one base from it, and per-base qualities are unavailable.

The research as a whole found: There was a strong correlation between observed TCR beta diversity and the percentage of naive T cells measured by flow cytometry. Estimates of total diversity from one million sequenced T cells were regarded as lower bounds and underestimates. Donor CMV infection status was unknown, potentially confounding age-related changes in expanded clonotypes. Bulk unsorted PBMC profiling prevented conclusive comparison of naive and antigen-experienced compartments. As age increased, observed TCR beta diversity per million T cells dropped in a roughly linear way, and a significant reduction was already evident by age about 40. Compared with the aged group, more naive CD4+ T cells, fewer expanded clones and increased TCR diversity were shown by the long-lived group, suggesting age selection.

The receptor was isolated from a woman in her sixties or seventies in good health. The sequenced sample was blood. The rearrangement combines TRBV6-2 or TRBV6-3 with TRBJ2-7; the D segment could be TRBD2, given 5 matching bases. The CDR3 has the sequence CASSPPRRRESYEQYF. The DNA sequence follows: TGTGCCAGCAGCCCACCCCGGCGTAGGGAGTCCTACGAGCAGTACTTC.